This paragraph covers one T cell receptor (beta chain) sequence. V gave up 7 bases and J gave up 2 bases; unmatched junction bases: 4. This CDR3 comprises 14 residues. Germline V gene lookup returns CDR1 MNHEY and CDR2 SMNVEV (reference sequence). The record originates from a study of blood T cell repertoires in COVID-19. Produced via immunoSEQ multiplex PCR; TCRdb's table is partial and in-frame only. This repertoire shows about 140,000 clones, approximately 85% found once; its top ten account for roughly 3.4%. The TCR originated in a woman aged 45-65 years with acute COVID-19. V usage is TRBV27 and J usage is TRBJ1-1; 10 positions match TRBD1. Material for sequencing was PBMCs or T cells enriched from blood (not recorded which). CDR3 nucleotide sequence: TGTGCCAGCACCCGGACAGGGGGTAACACTGAAGCTTTCTTT. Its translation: CASTRTGGNTEAFF.